These T cell receptor beta chains were read from a single sample in a study of cytomegalovirus exposure and HLA in healthy donors. Repertoires were generated with immunoSEQ multiplex PCR, while TCRdb's copy carries only in-frame clones and drops some. The repertoire consists of roughly 200,000 clones, with approximately 90% occurring once and the leading ten covering around 1%. Material: PBMCs. All receptors derive from a boy aged 2-9 years in good health and CMV-seronegative. Each CDR3 is given with its conserved first and last residue. D genes are given only for firm matches. Clone size is stated in some rows and not others, as once, few, many or a class when expanded.

>.|TRBJ2-7|.|TRBV11-2
CASSLAHRDSYEQYF
TGTGCCAGCAGCTTAGCTCACCGAGACTCCTACGAGCAGTACTTC
>few|TRBJ1-2|TRBD1|TRBV6-5
CASSPGQGLPYGYTF
TGTGCCAGCAGCCCCGGACAGGGGTTACCTTATGGCTACACCTTC
>.|TRBJ1-1|.|TRBV5-1
CASSLQTARNTEAFF
TGCGCCAGCAGCCTACAGACGGCTCGGAACACTGAAGCTTTCTTT
>.|TRBJ2-3|.|TRBV9
CASSPGVRRTDTQYF
TGTGCCAGCAGCCCAGGGGTTAGGAGAACAGATACGCAGTATTTT
>.|TRBJ1-5|.|TRBV19
CASSEFPLSPPQHF
TGTGCCAGCTCAGAATTTCCGCTGTCGCCGCCCCAGCATTTT
>.|TRBJ1-1|.|TRBV6-1
CASTLTGIEAEAFF
TGTGCCAGCACCCTTACAGGGATAGAGGCTGAAGCTTTCTTT
>.|TRBJ2-3|.|TRBV5-8
CASSHRGTDTQYF
TGTGCCAGCAGCCATCGGGGGACAGATACGCAGTATTTT
>.|TRBJ1-2|.|TRBV7-8
CASRPGHSLNYGYTF
TGTGCCAGCAGACCGGGACACTCACTTAACTATGGCTACACCTTC
>.|TRBJ1-2|TRBD1|TRBV2
CASRAFGFQRDRVLSYGYTF
TGTGCCAGCAGAGCTTTCGGGTTTCAACGGGACAGGGTTTTATCCTATGGCTACACCTTC
>.|TRBJ2-2|.|TRBV7-8
CASSQGGTGELFF
TGTGCCAGCAGTCAGGGAGGCACCGGGGAGCTGTTTTTT
>.|TRBJ1-3|.|TRBV30
CAWTLDTINSGNTIYF
TGTGCCTGGACATTGGACACCATAAACTCTGGAAACACCATATATTTT
>.|TRBJ1-2|TRBD1|TRBV30
CAWRTGRSYGYTF
TGTGCCTGGAGGACAGGGCGGAGTTATGGCTACACCTTC
>.|TRBJ2-7|TRBD1|TRBV27
CASSLYVGTASYEQYF
TGTGCCAGCAGTTTATATGTGGGGACAGCCTCCTACGAGCAGTACTTC
>few|TRBJ1-1|.|TRBV7-9
CASSSLGGLDTEAFF
TGTGCCAGCAGCTCCCTGGGGGGGCTGGACACTGAAGCTTTCTTT
>.|TRBJ2-7|.|TRBV10-3
CAIGTEIQGYEQYF
TGTGCCATCGGAACCGAAATACAGGGCTACGAGCAGTACTTC
>.|TRBJ2-1|.|TRBV11-2
CASSRDRSSYNEQFF
TGTGCCAGCAGCCGAGACAGGAGCTCCTACAATGAGCAGTTCTTC
>.|TRBJ2-7|.|TRBV5-1
CASSLARGNSYEQYF
TGCGCCAGCAGCTTAGCCCGGGGGAACTCCTACGAGCAGTACTTC
>.|TRBJ2-1|TRBD2|TRBV6-5
CASKTSGTVNEQFF
TGTGCCAGCAAGACTAGCGGGACGGTCAATGAGCAGTTCTTC
>once|TRBJ2-5|TRBD2|TRBV28
CASSFPFSTGGEQETQYF
TGTGCCAGCAGTTTCCCTTTCTCGACGGGGGGGGAGCAAGAGACCCAGTACTTC
>.|TRBJ1-5|TRBD1|TRBV6-6
CASSIRDSRYQPQHF
TGTGCCAGCAGTATCCGGGACAGTAGATATCAGCCCCAGCATTTT
>.|TRBJ1-5|.|TRBV30
CAWSVHGDNQPQHF
TGTGCCTGGAGTGTACACGGGGACAATCAGCCCCAGCATTTT
>.|TRBJ2-1|TRBD1|TRBV18
CASSAPTGGHEQFF
TGTGCCAGCTCAGCGCCTACAGGGGGCCATGAGCAGTTCTTC
>.|TRBJ2-3|.|TRBV7-9
CASSRDGRETDTQYF
TGTGCCAGCAGCCGAGATGGCCGGGAGACAGATACGCAGTATTTT
>.|TRBJ2-1|.|TRBV9
CASSGAGYNEQFF
TGTGCCAGCAGCGGAGCAGGATACAATGAGCAGTTCTTC
>.|TRBJ1-1|.|TRBV18
CASSPYPGGENYAEAFF
TGTGCCAGCTCACCTTATCCCGGGGGGGAAAATTATGCTGAAGCTTTCTTT
>.|TRBJ2-3|.|TRBV15
CATSRGLVGQRDTQYF
TGTGCCACCAGCAGGGGGTTAGTGGGGCAACGGGATACGCAGTATTTT
>.|TRBJ2-5|TRBD2|TRBV7-2
CASSPSLAGAGETQYF
TGTGCCAGCAGCCCCAGCCTAGCGGGAGCGGGTGAGACCCAGTACTTC
>.|TRBJ2-7|.|TRBV6-1
CASSSTVIFGEQYF
TGTGCCAGCAGTTCGACAGTCATATTTGGGGAGCAGTACTTC
>.|TRBJ2-5|TRBD2|TRBV28
CASSFPRTSQQETQYF
TGTGCCAGCAGTTTCCCAAGGACTAGCCAACAAGAGACCCAGTACTTC
>.|TRBJ2-3|TRBD1|TRBV5-1
CASSSGTGSTPDTQYF
TGCGCCAGCAGCTCCGGGACAGGCTCTACACCAGATACGCAGTATTTT
>.|TRBJ2-5|TRBD2|TRBV7-9
CASSLYLLAGEFGLETQYF
TGTGCCAGCAGCTTATACCTCCTAGCGGGGGAATTCGGGTTGGAGACCCAGTACTTC
>.|TRBJ2-5|.|TRBV7-8
CASSLDPEETQYF
TGTGCCAGCAGCTTAGACCCGGAGGAGACCCAGTACTTC
>once|TRBJ1-3|.|TRBV5-1
CASSSTPGAGNTIYF
TGCGCCAGCAGCTCCACCCCAGGGGCCGGAAACACCATATATTTT